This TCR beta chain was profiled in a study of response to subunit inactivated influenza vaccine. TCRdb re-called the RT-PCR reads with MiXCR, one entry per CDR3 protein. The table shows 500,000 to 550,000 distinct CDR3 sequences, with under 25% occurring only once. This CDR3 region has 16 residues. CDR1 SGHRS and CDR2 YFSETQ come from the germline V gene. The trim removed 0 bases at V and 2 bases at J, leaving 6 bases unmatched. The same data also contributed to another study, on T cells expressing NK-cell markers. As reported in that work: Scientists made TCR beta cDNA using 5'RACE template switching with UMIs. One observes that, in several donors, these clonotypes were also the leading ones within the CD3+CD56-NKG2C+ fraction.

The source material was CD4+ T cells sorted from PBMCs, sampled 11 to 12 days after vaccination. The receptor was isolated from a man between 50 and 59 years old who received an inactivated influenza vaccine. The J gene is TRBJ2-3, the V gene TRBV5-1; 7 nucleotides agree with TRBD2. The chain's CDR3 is CASSLAARGVTDTQYF. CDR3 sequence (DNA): TGCGCCAGCAGCTTGGCAGCTCGGGGGGTCACAGATACGCAGTATTTT.